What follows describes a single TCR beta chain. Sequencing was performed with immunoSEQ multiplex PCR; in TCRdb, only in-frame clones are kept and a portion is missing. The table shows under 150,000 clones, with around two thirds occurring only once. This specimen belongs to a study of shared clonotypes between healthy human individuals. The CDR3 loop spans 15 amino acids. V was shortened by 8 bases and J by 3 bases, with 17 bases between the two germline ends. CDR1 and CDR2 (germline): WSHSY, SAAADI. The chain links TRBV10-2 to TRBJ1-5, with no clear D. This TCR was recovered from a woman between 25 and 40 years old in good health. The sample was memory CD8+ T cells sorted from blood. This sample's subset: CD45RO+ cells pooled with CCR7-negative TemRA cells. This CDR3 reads CASRDTGPSNQPQHF. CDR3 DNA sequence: TGCGCCAGCCGGGATACCGGGCCTTCCAATCAGCCCCAGCATTTT.